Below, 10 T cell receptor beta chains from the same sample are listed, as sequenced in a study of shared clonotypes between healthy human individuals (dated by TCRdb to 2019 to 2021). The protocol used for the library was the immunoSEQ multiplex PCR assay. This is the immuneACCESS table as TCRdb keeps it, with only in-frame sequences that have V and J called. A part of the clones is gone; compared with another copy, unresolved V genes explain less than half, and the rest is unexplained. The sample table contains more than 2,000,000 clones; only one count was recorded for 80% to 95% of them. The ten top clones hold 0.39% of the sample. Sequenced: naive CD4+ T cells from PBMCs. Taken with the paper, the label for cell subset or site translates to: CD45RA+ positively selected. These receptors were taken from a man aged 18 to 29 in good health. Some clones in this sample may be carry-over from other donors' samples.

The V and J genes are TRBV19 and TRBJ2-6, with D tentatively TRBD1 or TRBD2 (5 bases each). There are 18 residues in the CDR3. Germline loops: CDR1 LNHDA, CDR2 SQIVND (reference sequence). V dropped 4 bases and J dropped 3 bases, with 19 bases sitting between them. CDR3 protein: CASSNAPGRHHGANVLTF. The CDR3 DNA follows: TGTGCCAGTAGTAACGCCCCGGGACGGCATCATGGGGCCAACGTCCTGACTTTC.

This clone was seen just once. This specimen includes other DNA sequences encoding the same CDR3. CDR3 region: CASRGGSYNEQFF. CDR3 nucleotides: TGTGCCAGCCGAGGGGGATCCTACAATGAGCAGTTCTTC. V gene TRBV28 combines with J gene TRBJ2-1; D is possibly TRBD1 (6 bases). CDR3 length: 13 residues. V was pared by 8 bases and J by 1 base, with 9 bases between. Per the germline V gene, CDR1 is MDHEN and CDR2 is SYDVKM.

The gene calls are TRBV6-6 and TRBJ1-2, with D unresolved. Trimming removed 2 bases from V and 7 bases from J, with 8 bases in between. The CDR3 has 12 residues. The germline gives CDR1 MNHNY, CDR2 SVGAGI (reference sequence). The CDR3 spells CASSYRRPGYTF. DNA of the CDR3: TGTGCCAGCAGTTACCGACGGCCTGGCTACACCTTC.

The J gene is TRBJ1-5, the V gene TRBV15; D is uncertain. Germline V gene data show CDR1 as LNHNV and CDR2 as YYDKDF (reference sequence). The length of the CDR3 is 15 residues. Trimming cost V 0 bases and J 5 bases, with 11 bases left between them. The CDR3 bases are TGTGCCACCAGCAGAGATCCTAATACAGATCAGCCCCAGCATTTT. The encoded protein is CATSRDPNTDQPQHF.

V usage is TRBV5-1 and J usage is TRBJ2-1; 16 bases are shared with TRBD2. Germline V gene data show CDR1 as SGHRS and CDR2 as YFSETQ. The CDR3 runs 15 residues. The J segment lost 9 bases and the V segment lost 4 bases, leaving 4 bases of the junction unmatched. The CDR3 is CASSPGLAGGVEQFF. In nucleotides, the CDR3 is TGCGCCAGCAGCCCGGGACTAGCGGGAGGGGTTGAGCAGTTCTTC. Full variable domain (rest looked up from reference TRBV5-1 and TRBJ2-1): KAGVTQTPRYLIKTRGQQVTLSCSPISGHRSVSWYQQTPGQGLQFLFEYFSETQRNKGNFPGRFSGRQFSNSRSEMNVSTLELGDSALYLCASSPGLAGGVEQFFGPGTRLTVL.

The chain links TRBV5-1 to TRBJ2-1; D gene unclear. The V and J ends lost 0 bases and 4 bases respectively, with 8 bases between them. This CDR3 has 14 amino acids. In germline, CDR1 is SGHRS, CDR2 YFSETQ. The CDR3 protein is CASSLDGNYNEQFF. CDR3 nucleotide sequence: TGCGCCAGCAGCTTGGATGGTAATTACAATGAGCAGTTCTTC. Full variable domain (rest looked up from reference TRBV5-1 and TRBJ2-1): KAGVTQTPRYLIKTRGQQVTLSCSPISGHRSVSWYQQTPGQGLQFLFEYFSETQRNKGNFPGRFSGRQFSNSRSEMNVSTLELGDSALYLCASSLDGNYNEQFFGPGTRLTVL.

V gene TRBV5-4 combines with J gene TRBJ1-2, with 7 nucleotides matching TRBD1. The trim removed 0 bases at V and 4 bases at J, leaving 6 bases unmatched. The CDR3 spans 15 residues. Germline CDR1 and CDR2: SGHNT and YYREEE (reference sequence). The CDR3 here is CASSLEGQRVYGYTF. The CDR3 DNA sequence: TGTGCCAGCAGCTTGGAGGGACAGAGGGTCTATGGCTACACCTTC.

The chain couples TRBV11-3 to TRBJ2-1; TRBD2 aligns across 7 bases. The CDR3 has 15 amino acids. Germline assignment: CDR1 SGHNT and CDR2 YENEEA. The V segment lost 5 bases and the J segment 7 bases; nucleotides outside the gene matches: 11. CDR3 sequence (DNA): TGTGCCAGCAGCAATGGACTAGTAGAGTGGAATGAGCAGTTCTTC. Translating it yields CASSNGLVEWNEQFF.

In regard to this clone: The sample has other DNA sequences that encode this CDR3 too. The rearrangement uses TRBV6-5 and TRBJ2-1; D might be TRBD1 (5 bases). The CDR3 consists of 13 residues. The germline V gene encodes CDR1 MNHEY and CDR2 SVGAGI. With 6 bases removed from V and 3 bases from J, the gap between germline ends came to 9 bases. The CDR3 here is CASRADSYNEQFF. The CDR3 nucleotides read TGTGCCAGCAGAGCTGACAGCTACAATGAGCAGTTCTTC.

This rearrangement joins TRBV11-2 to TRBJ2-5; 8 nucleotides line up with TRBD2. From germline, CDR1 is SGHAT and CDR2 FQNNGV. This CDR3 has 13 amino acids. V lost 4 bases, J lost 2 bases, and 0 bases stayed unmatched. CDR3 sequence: CASSSGGQETQYF. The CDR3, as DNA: TGTGCCAGCAGCTCGGGGGGGCAAGAGACCCAGTACTTC.